This T cell receptor beta chain was obtained from a study of radiotherapy plus CTLA-4 blockade in lung cancer. Between the trimmed V and J ends, which lost 6 bases and 8 bases, there was a span of 13 bases. Germline CDR1 reads MNHNS; CDR2 reads SASEGT. CDR3 length: 13 residues. The protocol was immunoSEQ multiplex PCR, while the TCRdb copy is restricted to in-frame clones and leaves out a portion. The data show approximately 28,000 clones, over 60% seen once. The TCR originated in a human donor with non-small cell lung cancer that progressed on radiotherapy plus ipilimumab. Here the sequenced sample was peripheral blood, taken from a patient treated with radiotherapy plus ipilimumab. This chain uses TRBV6-1 with TRBJ1-4; D gene uncertain. CDR3 coding DNA: TGTGCCAGCAGAGGAGGGAGGGCCGAAAAACTGTTTTTT. Residues: CASRGGRAEKLFF.